These 12 T cell receptor beta chains were all obtained from the same sample, sequenced in a study of shared clonotypes between healthy human individuals. Using immunoSEQ multiplex PCR, the repertoire was profiled, and TCRdb retains in-frame clones only, with some absent. Altogether over 1.5 million clones are present, approximately 98% being singletons, with the ten largest covering about 0.42%. Sequenced sample: naive CD4+ T cells sorted from blood. Subset meaning: CD45RA+ positively selected. These TCRs come from a man aged 25-40 years in good health.

The chain has TRBV7-8 and TRBJ1-1, with 7 nucleotides matching TRBD1. V was clipped by 5 bases and J by 6 bases; unmatched bases: 15. Germline V lookup: CDR1 SGHVS, CDR2 FQNEAQ. The CDR3 loop spans 16 amino acids. This chain's CDR3 is CASSQYRDRVMPEAFF. CDR3 DNA sequence: TGTGCCAGCAGCCAATACCGAGACAGGGTAATGCCTGAAGCTTTCTTT.

The CDR3: CASSQTRGGDTQYF. The CDR3 bases are TGCGCCAGCAGCCAGACGCGCGGGGGGGATACGCAGTATTTT. The chain combines TRBV4-3 with TRBJ2-3; 8 bases line up with TRBD2. The CDR3 covers 14 residues. The germline V gene has CDR1 LGHNA and CDR2 YSLEER. Trimming at V came to 3 bases and at J to 6 bases, leaving 5 bases not matched to a gene.

Of note for this clone: Germline is not matched at one junction end, which may reflect a read error. This sequence joins TRBV6-5 and TRBJ1-2; D perhaps matches TRBD1 (6 bases). The CDR3 sequence is 13 residues long. Germline assignment: CDR1 MNHEY and CDR2 SVGAGI. The chain's CDR3 is CASSFSTGQDFFF. CDR3 nucleotides: TGTGCCAGCAGTTTCTCCACAGGGCAGGATTTTTTTTTC.

The rearrangement uses TRBV19 and TRBJ1-1, with D perhaps TRBD1 (5 bases). Germline V gene lookup returns CDR1 LNHDA and CDR2 SQIVND (reference sequence). V was shortened by 0 bases and J by 8 bases, with 10 bases between the two germline ends. The CDR3 contains 13 residues. The CDR3 sequence is CASSIESGGEAFF. CDR3 in DNA: TGTGCCAGTAGTATAGAATCCGGGGGAGAAGCTTTCTTT. The full variable domain, its missing parts supplied by reference TRBV19 and TRBJ1-1, is DGGITQSPKYLFRKEGQNVTLSCEQNLNHDAMYWYRQDPGQGLRLIYYSQIVNDFQKGDIAEGYSVSREKKESFPLTVTSAQKNPTAFYLCASSIESGGEAFFGQGTRLTVV.

The chain employs TRBV6-6 and TRBJ2-7; D is uncertain. The CDR3 is 12 residues long. Trimming pared 8 bases from V and 7 bases from J, leaving 15 bases between. Germline V lookup: CDR1 MNHNY, CDR2 SVGAGI (reference sequence). In DNA form, the CDR3 reads TGTGCCAGCGGATTCCCTGGGCGAGAGCAGTACTTC. This codes for CASGFPGREQYF.

The chain recombines TRBV6-1 with TRBJ2-2; D gene ambiguous. Trimming shortened V by 10 bases and J by 0 bases, and 15 bases separated the two germline ends. This CDR3 is built from 15 residues. CDR1 and CDR2 from the germline V gene are MNHNS and SASEGT. The CDR3 DNA is TGTGCCACCCTCCGGACGGCGACGAACACCGGGGAGCTGTTTTTT. Protein: CATLRTATNTGELFF.

The rearrangement joins TRBV6-6 to TRBJ1-1, with a possible D match to TRBD1 (5 bases). The germline V gene has CDR1 MNHNY and CDR2 SVGAGI (reference sequence). Trimming removed 7 bases at V and 11 bases at J, with 17 bases between. This CDR3 has 12 amino acids. CDR3 DNA: TGTGCCAGCACCTCAATTTCAGGGCACGCTTTCTTT. Protein sequence: CASTSISGHAFF.

The chain has TRBV6-5 and TRBJ2-3; 9 bases map to TRBD2. This CDR3 spans 12 amino acids. Looked up from germline, CDR1 is MNHEY and CDR2 is SVGAGI. Trimming removed 11 bases from V and 3 bases from J; junction bases left unmatched: 3. CDR3 nucleotides: TGTGCCTGCGGGAGGGCTACAGATACGCAGTATTTT. Translated, it gives CACGRATDTQYF.

The chain has TRBV11-2 and TRBJ2-3, with TRBD2 matching over 11 bases. Germline values: CDR1 SGHAT, CDR2 FQNNGV. V trimming: 5 bases; J trimming: 2 bases; junction bases outside the gene matches: 12. This CDR3 comprises 18 residues. The CDR3 bases are TGTGCCAGCAGCCGAATCAGGACTAGCGGGTGGTACACAGATACGCAGTATTTT. Translated, it gives CASSRIRTSGWYTDTQYF.

This chain links TRBV29-1 with TRBJ1-4, with no clear D. Trimming stripped 5 bases from V and 8 bases from J, with 12 bases between. Germline V gene lookup returns CDR1 SQVTM and CDR2 ANQGSEA. This CDR3 comprises 12 residues. The CDR3 spells CSVKGGNEKLFF. The CDR3 DNA is TGCAGCGTTAAGGGAGGAAACGAAAAACTGTTTTTT.

The rearrangement links TRBV11-2 to TRBJ2-3; 8 bases are shared with TRBD1. This CDR3 is built from 16 residues. V was pared by 1 base and J by 1 base, with 4 bases of the junction left unmatched. The germline V gene has CDR1 SGHAT and CDR2 FQNNGV. This chain's CDR3 is CASSLGTGQGTDTQYF. As DNA, the CDR3 is TGTGCCAGCAGCTTAGGCACGGGACAGGGCACAGATACGCAGTATTTT.

This rearrangement joins TRBV15 to TRBJ1-2; 9 positions agree with TRBD1. The CDR3 covers 18 residues. Germline assignment: CDR1 LNHNV and CDR2 YYDKDF (reference sequence). The V gene end was trimmed by 0 bases and the J gene end by 6 bases; junction bases not matched to a gene: 14. Written as DNA, the CDR3 is TGTGCCACCAGCAGAGATTATTACTCCCGGACAGGGGAGGATGGCTACACCTTC. This translates into CATSRDYYSRTGEDGYTF.